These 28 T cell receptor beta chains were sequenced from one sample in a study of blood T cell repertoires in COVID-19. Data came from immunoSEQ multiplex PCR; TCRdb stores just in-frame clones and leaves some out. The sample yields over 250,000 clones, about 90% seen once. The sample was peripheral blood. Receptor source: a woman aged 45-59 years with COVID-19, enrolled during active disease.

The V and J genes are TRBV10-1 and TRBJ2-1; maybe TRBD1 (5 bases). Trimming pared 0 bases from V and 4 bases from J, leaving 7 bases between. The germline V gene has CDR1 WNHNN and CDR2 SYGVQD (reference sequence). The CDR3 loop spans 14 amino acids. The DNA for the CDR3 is TGCGCCAGCAGTGAGTCGAGACAGTACAATGAGCAGTTCTTC. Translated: CASSESRQYNEQFF.

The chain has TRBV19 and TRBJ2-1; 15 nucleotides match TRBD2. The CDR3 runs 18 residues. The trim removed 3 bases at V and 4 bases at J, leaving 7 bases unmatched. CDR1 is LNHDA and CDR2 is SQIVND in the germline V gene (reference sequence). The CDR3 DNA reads TGTGCCAGTAGTATGGCCGCCGGGACTAGCGGGAGGTACAATGAGCAGTTCTTC. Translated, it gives CASSMAAGTSGRYNEQFF. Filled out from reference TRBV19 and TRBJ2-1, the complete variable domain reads DGGITQSPKYLFRKEGQNVTLSCEQNLNHDAMYWYRQDPGQGLRLIYYSQIVNDFQKGDIAEGYSVSREKKESFPLTVTSAQKNPTAFYLCASSMAAGTSGRYNEQFFGPGTRLTVL.

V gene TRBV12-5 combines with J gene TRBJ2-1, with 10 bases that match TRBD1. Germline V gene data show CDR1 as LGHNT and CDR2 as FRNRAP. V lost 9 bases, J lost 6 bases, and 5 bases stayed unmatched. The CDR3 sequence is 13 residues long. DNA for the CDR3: TGTGCTAGCGGGACAGGGGAAGTCAATGAGCAGTTCTTC. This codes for CASGTGEVNEQFF.

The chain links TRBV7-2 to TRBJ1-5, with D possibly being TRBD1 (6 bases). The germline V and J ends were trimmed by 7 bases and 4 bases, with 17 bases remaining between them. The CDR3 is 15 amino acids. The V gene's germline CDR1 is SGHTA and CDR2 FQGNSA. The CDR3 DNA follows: TGTGCCAGCACCCCAGGACAGACCTGGAATCAGCCCCAGCATTTT. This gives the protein CASTPGQTWNQPQHF. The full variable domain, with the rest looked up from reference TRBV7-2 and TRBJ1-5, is GAGVSQSPSNKVTEKGKDVELRCDPISGHTALYWYRQSLGQGLEFLIYFQGNSAPDKSGLPSDRFSAERTGGSVSTLTIQRTQQEDSAVYLCASTPGQTWNQPQHFGDGTRLSIL.

CDR3 loop: CASIRLDTPTGELFF. The DNA of the CDR3 is TGTGCCAGCATAAGACTGGATACTCCGACCGGGGAGCTGTTTTTT. J is TRBJ2-2 and V is TRBV6-5; D not certain. Trimming cost V 7 bases and J 5 bases, with 17 bases left between them. The CDR3 totals 15 residues. Germline V CDR1 and CDR2: MNHEY, SVGAGI.

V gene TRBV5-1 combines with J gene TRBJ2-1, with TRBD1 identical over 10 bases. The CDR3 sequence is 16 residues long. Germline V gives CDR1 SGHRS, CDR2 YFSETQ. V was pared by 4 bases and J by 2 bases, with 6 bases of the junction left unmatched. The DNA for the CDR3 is TGCGCCAGCAGCGAAGGGACAGGGGCAGCCTACAATGAGCAGTTCTTC. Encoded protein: CASSEGTGAAYNEQFF. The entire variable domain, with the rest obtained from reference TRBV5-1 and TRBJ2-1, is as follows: KAGVTQTPRYLIKTRGQQVTLSCSPISGHRSVSWYQQTPGQGLQFLFEYFSETQRNKGNFPGRFSGRQFSNSRSEMNVSTLELGDSALYLCASSEGTGAAYNEQFFGPGTRLTVL.

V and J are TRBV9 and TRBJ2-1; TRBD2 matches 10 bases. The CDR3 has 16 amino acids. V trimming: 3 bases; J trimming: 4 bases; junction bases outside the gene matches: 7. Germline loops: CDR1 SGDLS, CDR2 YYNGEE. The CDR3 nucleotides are TGTGCCAGCAGCGACCAGATAGCGGGAGGTTACAATGAGCAGTTCTTC. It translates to CASSDQIAGGYNEQFF.

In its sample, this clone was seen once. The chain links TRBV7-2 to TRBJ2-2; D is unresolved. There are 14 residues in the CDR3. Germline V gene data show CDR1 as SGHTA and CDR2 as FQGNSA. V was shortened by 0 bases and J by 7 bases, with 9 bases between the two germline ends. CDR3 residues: CASSLAAPLGELFF. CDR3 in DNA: TGTGCCAGCAGCTTAGCGGCCCCTCTCGGGGAGCTGTTTTTT.

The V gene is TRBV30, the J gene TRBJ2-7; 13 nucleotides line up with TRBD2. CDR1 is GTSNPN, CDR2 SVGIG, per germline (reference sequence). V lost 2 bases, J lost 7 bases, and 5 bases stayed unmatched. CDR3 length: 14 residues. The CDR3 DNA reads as TGTGCCTGGAGTTGGACTAGCGGGAGTGAAGAGCAGTACTTC. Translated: CAWSWTSGSEEQYF.

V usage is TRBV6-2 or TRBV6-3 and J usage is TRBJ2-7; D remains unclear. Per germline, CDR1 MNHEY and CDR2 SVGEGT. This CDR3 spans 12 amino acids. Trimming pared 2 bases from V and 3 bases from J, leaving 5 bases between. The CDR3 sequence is CASSYNNYEQYF. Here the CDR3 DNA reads TGTGCCAGCAGTTACAATAACTACGAGCAGTACTTC.

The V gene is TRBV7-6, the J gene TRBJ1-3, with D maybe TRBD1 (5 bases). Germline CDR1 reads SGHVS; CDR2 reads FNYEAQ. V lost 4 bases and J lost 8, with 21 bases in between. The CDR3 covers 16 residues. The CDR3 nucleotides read TGTGCCAGCAGCTCCCTGCGACCCGGGGCGGGGGACACCATATATTTT. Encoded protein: CASSSLRPGAGDTIYF.

The CDR3 DNA is TGTGCCAGCAGCCACTCCGGGACAGGGAGGGAGACCCAGTACTTC. The encoded protein is CASSHSGTGRETQYF. V gene TRBV6-2 or TRBV6-3 combines with J gene TRBJ2-5; 9 bases agree with TRBD1. CDR1 is MNHEY, CDR2 SVGEGT, per germline. The CDR3 has 15 amino acids. After removal of 6 bases from V and 5 bases from J, the junction contained 10 bases not matched to a gene.

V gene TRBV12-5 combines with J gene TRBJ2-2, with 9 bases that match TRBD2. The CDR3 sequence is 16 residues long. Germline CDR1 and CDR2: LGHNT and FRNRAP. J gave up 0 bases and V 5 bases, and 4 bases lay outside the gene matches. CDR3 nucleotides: TGTGCTAGTGGTCCGACTAGCGGATCGAACACCGGGGAGCTGTTTTTT. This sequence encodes CASGPTSGSNTGELFF.

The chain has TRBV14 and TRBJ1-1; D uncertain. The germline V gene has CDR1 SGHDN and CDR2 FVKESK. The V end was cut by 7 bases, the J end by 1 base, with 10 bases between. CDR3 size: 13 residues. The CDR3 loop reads CASKLDWNTEAFF. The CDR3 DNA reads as TGTGCCAGCAAATTGGACTGGAACACTGAAGCTTTCTTT.

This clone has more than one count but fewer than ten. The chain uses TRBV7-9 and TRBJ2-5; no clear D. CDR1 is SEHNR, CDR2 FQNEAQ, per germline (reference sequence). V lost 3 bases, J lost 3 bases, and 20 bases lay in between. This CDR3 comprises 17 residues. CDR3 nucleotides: TGTGCCAGCAGCTTGGCCGGGTCCCAATACATTAAAGAGACCCAGTACTTC. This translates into CASSLAGSQYIKETQYF.

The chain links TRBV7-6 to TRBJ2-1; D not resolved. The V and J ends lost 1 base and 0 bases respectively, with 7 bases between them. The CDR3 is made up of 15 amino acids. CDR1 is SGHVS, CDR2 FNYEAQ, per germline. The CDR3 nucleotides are TGTGCCAGCAGCTTAGACTTGCGCTCCTACAATGAGCAGTTCTTC. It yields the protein CASSLDLRSYNEQFF.

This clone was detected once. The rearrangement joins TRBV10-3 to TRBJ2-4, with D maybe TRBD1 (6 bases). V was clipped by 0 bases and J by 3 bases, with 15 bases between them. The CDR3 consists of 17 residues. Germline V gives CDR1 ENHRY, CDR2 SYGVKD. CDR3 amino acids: CAISESRSGAGKNIQYF. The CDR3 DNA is TGTGCCATCAGTGAGTCGAGGTCAGGGGCCGGCAAAAACATTCAGTACTTC.

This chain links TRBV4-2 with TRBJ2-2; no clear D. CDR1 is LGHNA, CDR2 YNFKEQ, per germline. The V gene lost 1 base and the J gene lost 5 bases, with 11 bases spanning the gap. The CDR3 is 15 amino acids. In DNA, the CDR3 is TGTGCCAGCAGCCAAGCCGTCCTTGAGACCGGGGAGCTGTTTTTT. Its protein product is CASSQAVLETGELFF.

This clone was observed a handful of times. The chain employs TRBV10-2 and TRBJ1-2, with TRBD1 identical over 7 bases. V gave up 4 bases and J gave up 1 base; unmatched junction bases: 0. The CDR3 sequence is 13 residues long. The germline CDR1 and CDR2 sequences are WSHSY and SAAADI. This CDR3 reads CASSGDSNYGYTF. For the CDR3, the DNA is TGCGCCAGCAGTGGGGACAGTAACTATGGCTACACCTTC.

CDR3 sequence: CASREGTAQETQYF. CDR3 DNA sequence: TGTGCCAGCAGGGAAGGGACAGCCCAAGAGACCCAGTACTTC. The chain joins TRBV5-4 to TRBJ2-5; 7 bases align to TRBD1. CDR1 is SGHNT, CDR2 YYREEE, per germline (reference sequence). This CDR3 has 14 residues. Trimming cost V 5 bases and J 1 base; bases outside gene matches: 5.

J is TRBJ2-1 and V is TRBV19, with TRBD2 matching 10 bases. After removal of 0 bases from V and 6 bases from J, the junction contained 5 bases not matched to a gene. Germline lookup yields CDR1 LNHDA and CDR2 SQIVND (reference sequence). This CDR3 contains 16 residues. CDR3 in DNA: TGTGCCAGTAGTATAGAGGTAGCGGGAGGAGGCAATGAGCAGTTCTTC. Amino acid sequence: CASSIEVAGGGNEQFF.

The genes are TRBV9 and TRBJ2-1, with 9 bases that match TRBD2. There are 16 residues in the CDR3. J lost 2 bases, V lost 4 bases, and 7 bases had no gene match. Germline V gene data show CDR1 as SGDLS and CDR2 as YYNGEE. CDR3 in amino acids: CASSSRLAATYNEQFF. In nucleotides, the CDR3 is TGTGCCAGCAGCTCCCGACTAGCGGCTACCTACAATGAGCAGTTCTTC.

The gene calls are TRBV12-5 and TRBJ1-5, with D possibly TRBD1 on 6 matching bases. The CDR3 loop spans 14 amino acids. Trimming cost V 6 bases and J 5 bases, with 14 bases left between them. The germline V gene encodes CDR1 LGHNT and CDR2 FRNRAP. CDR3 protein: CASGDVQGYQPQHF. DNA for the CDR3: TGTGCTAGTGGCGACGTTCAGGGGTATCAGCCCCAGCATTTT.

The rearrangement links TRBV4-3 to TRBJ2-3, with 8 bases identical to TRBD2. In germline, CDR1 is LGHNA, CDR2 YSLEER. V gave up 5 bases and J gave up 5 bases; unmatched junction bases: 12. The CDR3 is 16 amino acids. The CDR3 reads CASSARAGGQIDTQYF. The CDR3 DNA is TGCGCCAGCAGCGCGCGCGCGGGAGGTCAGATAGATACGCAGTATTTT.

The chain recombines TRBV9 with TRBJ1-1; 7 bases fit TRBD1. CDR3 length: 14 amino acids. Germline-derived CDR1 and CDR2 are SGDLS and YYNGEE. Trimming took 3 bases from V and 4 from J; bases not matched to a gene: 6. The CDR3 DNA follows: TGTGCCAGCAGCGGAAGACAGGGAGGCACTGAAGCTTTCTTT. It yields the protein CASSGRQGGTEAFF.

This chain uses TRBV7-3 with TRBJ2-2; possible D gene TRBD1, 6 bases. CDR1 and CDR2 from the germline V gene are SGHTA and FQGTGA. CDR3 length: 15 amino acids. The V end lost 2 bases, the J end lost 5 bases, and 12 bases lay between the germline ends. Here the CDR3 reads CASSLSRGATGELFF. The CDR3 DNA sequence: TGTGCCAGCAGCTTATCCAGGGGAGCAACCGGGGAGCTGTTTTTT.

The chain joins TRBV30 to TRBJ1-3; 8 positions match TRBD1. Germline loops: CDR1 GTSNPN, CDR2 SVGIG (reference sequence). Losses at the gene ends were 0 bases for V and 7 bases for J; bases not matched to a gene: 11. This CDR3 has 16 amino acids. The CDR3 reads CAWSVLRQGRQNTIYF. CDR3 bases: TGTGCCTGGAGTGTTTTAAGACAGGGGAGACAGAACACCATATATTTT.

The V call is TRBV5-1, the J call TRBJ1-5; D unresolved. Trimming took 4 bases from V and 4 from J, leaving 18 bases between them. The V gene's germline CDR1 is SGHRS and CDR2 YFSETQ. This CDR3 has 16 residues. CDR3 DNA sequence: TGCGCCAGCAGCCACGTGCGAGGTTTAGTAAATCAGCCCCAGCATTTT. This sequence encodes CASSHVRGLVNQPQHF.